Following are 7 T cell receptor beta chains from one sample sequenced in a study of blood T cell repertoires in COVID-19. Using immunoSEQ multiplex PCR, the repertoire was profiled, and TCRdb retains in-frame clones only, with some absent. The profile shows under 200,000 clones, about 80% of them singletons. The sequencing input was peripheral blood. The receptors stem from a human donor with acute or convalescent COVID-19. The donor label of this sample is uncertain.

The chain joins TRBV11-3 to TRBJ1-1; possible D gene TRBD1, 5 bases. The CDR3 is 15 amino acids. Per the germline V gene, CDR1 is SGHNT and CDR2 is YENEEA. Trimming stripped 5 bases from V and 3 bases from J, with 16 bases between. CDR3 amino acids: CASSLGEGRDTEAFF. The CDR3, as DNA: TGTGCCAGCAGCCTAGGGGAGGGGCGGGACACTGAAGCTTTCTTT.

This chain links TRBV27 with TRBJ2-1, with 7 bases identical to TRBD2. This CDR3 has 16 amino acids. From germline, CDR1 is MNHEY and CDR2 SMNVEV (reference sequence). Trimming removed 3 bases from V and 2 bases from J; junction bases left unmatched: 7. CDR3: CASSLGGLVAYNEQFF. The CDR3 coding sequence is TGTGCCAGCAGTTTGGGAGGACTAGTGGCCTACAATGAGCAGTTCTTC.

V is TRBV28 and J is TRBJ1-1; 8 nucleotides match TRBD1. Trimming at V came to 4 bases and at J to 2 bases, leaving 6 bases not matched to a gene. The CDR3 sequence is 15 residues long. The germline V gene has CDR1 MDHEN and CDR2 SYDVKM. The DNA of the CDR3 is TGTGCCAGCAGTTCCCCGGGACAGGTAAACACTGAAGCTTTCTTT. Residues: CASSSPGQVNTEAFF. Supplemented by reference TRBV28 and TRBJ1-1, the full variable domain reads DVKVTQSSRYLVKRTGEKVFLECVQDMDHENMFWYRQDPGLGLRLIYFSYDVKMKEKGDIPEGYSVSREKKERFSLILESASTNQTSMYLCASSSPGQVNTEAFFGQGTRLTVV.

This chain connects TRBV27 to TRBJ1-2; 9 bases line up with TRBD1. The CDR3 spans 15 residues. V shed 8 bases and J 4 bases; nucleotides not matched to a gene: 11. Germline V lookup: CDR1 MNHEY, CDR2 SMNVEV (reference sequence). Written as DNA, the CDR3 is TGTGCCAGCTGGTCTCCGGGACAGGGACTCTATGGCTACACCTTC. Encoded protein: CASWSPGQGLYGYTF.

V is TRBV28 and J is TRBJ1-3; D not resolved. V was clipped by 9 bases and J by 0 bases, with 12 bases between them. Germline assignment: CDR1 MDHEN and CDR2 SYDVKM. The CDR3 extends over 14 amino acids. The CDR3 DNA reads as TGTGCCAGTCGGAAACTAGGCTCTGGAAACACCATATATTTT. Translation: CASRKLGSGNTIYF.

V usage is TRBV6-1 and J usage is TRBJ1-6; D may be TRBD1 (5 bases). The CDR3 sequence is 13 residues long. Per germline, CDR1 MNHNS and CDR2 SASEGT. Trimming left V 3 bases short and J 7 bases short, with 7 bases between. Written as DNA, the CDR3 is TGTGCCAGCAGTGAGACAGTCAATTCACCCCTCCACTTT. This translates into CASSETVNSPLHF.

The chain links TRBV12-5 to TRBJ1-3; D might be TRBD1 (6 bases). This CDR3 is built from 14 residues. Trimming removed 6 bases at V and 5 bases at J, with 14 bases between. The germline V gene encodes CDR1 LGHNT and CDR2 FRNRAP. The CDR3: CASGADRSRNTIYF. CDR3 DNA sequence: TGTGCTAGTGGCGCCGACAGGAGTCGAAACACCATATATTTT.